The sequence of this TCR beta chain was determined in a study of blood T cell repertoires in COVID-19 (dated by TCRdb to between 2020 and 2021). In terms of the full investigation: Samples from collaborators originated in the United States, Italy and Spain and spanned both the acute and convalescent phases of COVID-19. The material from the prospective study consisted of cDNA or gDNA derived from T cells, B-cell-depleted T cells, or PBMCs. The dataset comprised deeply sampled blood TCRbeta repertoires from subjects exposed to, actively infected with, or recovered from COVID-19. A freely available public database, intended as a resource for researchers studying the immune response to SARS-CoV-2, is where the repertoires were released. The samples were drawn from the first 160 participants of the ongoing ImmuneRACE study and from over 950 subjects provided by 6 global collaborators. Nearly every sample came with metadata listing a de-identified subject ID, COVID-19 status, age in years and sex. HLA class I and class II types, where available, came from metadata supplied by the sample provider rather than from assay-based typing. What the research found in general, with its limitations: The quantity of clinical and demographic metadata differed by source and by participant and was supplied without curation.

The germline V gene supplies CDR1 SGHTA and CDR2 FQGNSA. Trimming accounts for 5 bases at V and 7 bases at J, while the number of junction bases matched to no gene is 13. There are 15 amino acids in the CDR3, from cysteine to phenylalanine inclusive. Just the 45-base CDR3 DNA is kept, in frame starting at base 1. As to this clone: No antigen is known for it. Base-call qualities are not available, and no considerably larger clone is one nucleotide away.

TCRbeta CDR3 regions were amplified from genomic DNA by means of the immunoSEQ Assay, a bias-controlled multiplex PCR. The authors processed their data as follows. Within the assay, amplification of reference gene primers was used to estimate how many nucleated cells each sample contained. To quantify the absolute abundance of each unique TCRbeta CDR3 rearrangement, sequence reads were collapsed and filtered. For each sample, productive Simpson clonality was calculated by taking the square root of Simpson's diversity index across productive rearrangements. This is the immuneACCESS table as TCRdb keeps it, with only in-frame sequences that have V and J called. A part of the clones is gone; compared with another copy, unresolved V genes explain less than half, and the rest is unexplained. The DNA was the basis for D and trimming; V, J and clone size are from that table. The sample table holds 200,000 to 300,000 clones, of which approximately 85% were seen once. The ten largest clonotypes hold about 9.1% of the sample.

Enrolling through a virtual design, the prospective study's participants ranged in age from roughly 18 to 89 years and lived across roughly 23 United States geographic areas. To assign participants to cohorts, the prospective study relied on clinical history that participants themselves reported in a screening survey and a study questionnaire. In the prospective study, whole blood, serum and a nasopharyngeal or oropharyngeal swab were collected from each participant by mobile phlebotomists. Additional blood draws and questionnaires over an approximately 2-month period could optionally be provided by prospective study participants. Blood samples from the prospective study were shipped frozen or at room temperature prior to DNA extraction.

The receptor comes from a woman between 50 and 59 years old with acute COVID-19. The sequence is built from TRBV7-2 and TRBJ1-2; 7 bases in the middle match TRBD1. Specimen: PBMCs or T cells enriched from blood (not recorded which). The CDR3 in this case is CASSLSPGTASGYTF. The sequenced DNA: TGTGCCAGCAGCCTTAGTCCCGGGACAGCTAGTGGCTACACCTTC.